This is a list of T cell receptor beta chains from one sample in a study of T cells in Graves' hyperthyroidism and ophthalmopathy. Each CDR3 protein gets one entry after TCRdb re-called the multiplex PCR reads with MiXCR. The sample carries 300,000 to 450,000 distinct CDR3 sequences, roughly 25% recorded once. Material for sequencing was blood. Source of these receptors: a man aged 45 to 65 with Graves' hyperthyroidism. Each CDR3 is given with its conserved first and last residue. Each record gives: clone size, V gene, J gene, D gene, CDR3 DNA, CDR3 protein. A D gene is named only where the DNA matches it firmly. Some rows have no size entry. The others give once, few or many, or a class for an expanded clone.

-,TRBV6-6,TRBJ2-2,TRBD2,TGTGCCAGCAGTTACTGGAGGAGCGGGAGCGCCGGGGAGCTGTTTTTT,CASSYWRSGSAGELFF
few,TRBV4-1,TRBJ2-7,-,TGCGCCAGCAGTCACCTCCCGGAATCCTACGAGCAGTACTTC,CASSHLPESYEQYF
few,TRBV28,TRBJ2-1,-,TGTGCCAGCAGTTTACTTTGGGGTAGCTCCTACAATGAGCAGTTCTTC,CASSLLWGSSYNEQFF
few,TRBV7-9,TRBJ2-1,TRBD1,TGTGCCAGCAGCACCACAGGGGTCGATGAGCAGTTCTTC,CASSTTGVDEQFF
-,TRBV14,TRBJ2-1,-,TGTGCCAGCAGTAACGGCCCCTACAATGAGCAGTTCTTC,CASSNGPYNEQFF
-,TRBV7-3,TRBJ2-1,TRBD2,TGTGCCAGCAGCTTAACGTTTACTAGCGGGAGGGGATATGAGCAGTTCTTC,CASSLTFTSGRGYEQFF
many,TRBV11-1,TRBJ1-1,-,TGTGCCAGCAGCTTAGGCGCAGCCACTGAAGCTTTCTTT,CASSLGAATEAFF
-,TRBV20-1,TRBJ2-5,TRBD2,TGCAGTGCTAGAGATCTAGCGGGAGTGGGGGAGACCCAGTACTTC,CSARDLAGVGETQYF
many,TRBV12-3/TRBV12-4,TRBJ2-2,TRBD2,TGTGCCAGCAGTAGCGGGATGAACACCGGGGAGCTGTTTTTT,CASSSGMNTGELFF
-,TRBV7-2,TRBJ2-5,TRBD1,TGTGCCAGCAGCCACCAGAGGGACAGGGGGCGAGGTTGCAAGGAGACCCAGTACTTC,CASSHQRDRGRGCKETQYF
few,TRBV5-6,TRBJ2-5,-,TGTGCCAGCAGCTTCCTCGGGGACCAGGTCAATCGAGAGACCCAGTACTTC,CASSFLGDQVNRETQYF
many,TRBV7-2,TRBJ2-7,-,TGTGCCAGCAGCCAAGACTACGAGCAGTACTTC,CASSQDYEQYF
-,TRBV2,TRBJ2-3,TRBD2,TGTGCCAGCAGTGAACAACTAGCGCGCACAGATACGCAGTATTTT,CASSEQLARTDTQYF
few,TRBV4-1,TRBJ2-1,-,TGCGCCAGCAGCCAAGGGGGGTGGCAGTTCTTC,CASSQGGWQFF
-,TRBV28,TRBJ1-2,TRBD1,TGTGCCAGCAGTTTCGGGTCAGGGGGCGGCTTAGGCTACACCTTC,CASSFGSGGGLGYTF
-,TRBV12-3/TRBV12-4,TRBJ2-3,TRBD2,TGTGCCAGCAGTTTAGCGCTCGGGGGGGGAGATACGCAGTATTTT,CASSLALGGGDTQYF
-,TRBV7-9,TRBJ2-7,TRBD2,TGTGCCAGCAGCTTGGAGACTAGCGGGTACGAGCAGTACTTC,CASSLETSGYEQYF
few,TRBV6-6,TRBJ2-3,-,TGTGCCAGCAGTTACTCGGGGGCCTCCACAGATACGCAGTATTTT,CASSYSGASTDTQYF
-,TRBV7-7,TRBJ2-1,TRBD2,TGTGCCAGCAGCTTGCGGGAGGGCCTCAATGAGCAGTTCTTC,CASSLREGLNEQFF
-,TRBV27,TRBJ1-5,-,TGTGCCAGCAGTTTGGAGAGGTGGGATCAGCCCCAGCATTTT,CASSLERWDQPQHF
many,TRBV11-2,TRBJ2-1,-,TGTGCCAGCAGCTTTGGATACAATGAGCAGTTCTTC,CASSFGYNEQFF
few,TRBV5-4,TRBJ2-7,-,TGTGCCAGCAGCGGAGGTCGGGGCTTCGCCTACGAGCAGTACTTC,CASSGGRGFAYEQYF
-,TRBV6-2/TRBV6-3,TRBJ2-1,TRBD1,TGTGCCAGCACGTGGGACAGGGGGTTAAATGAGCAGTTCTTC,CASTWDRGLNEQFF
-,TRBV20-1,TRBJ2-5,-,TGCAGTGCCATCAAGTACCAAGAGACCCAGTACTTC,CSAIKYQETQYF
many,TRBV12-3/TRBV12-4,TRBJ1-1,-,TGTGCCAGCAGTTTCATGGGGGGAACTGAAGCTTTCTTT,CASSFMGGTEAFF
few,TRBV2,TRBJ2-1,-,TGTGCCAGCAGCGACCAACTCGCCGGTGATGAGCAGTTCTTC,CASSDQLAGDEQFF
few,TRBV7-2,TRBJ2-1,-,TGTGCCAGCAGCCAAGGAACCCCGCGGCGCTCCTACAATGAGCAGTTCTTC,CASSQGTPRRSYNEQFF
-,TRBV20-1,TRBJ2-5,-,TGCAGTGCTAGAGGTACCGGGAGCAGGGAGACCCAGTACTTC,CSARGTGSRETQYF
few,TRBV7-9,TRBJ2-7,-,TGTGCCAGCAGCTTAACAGGGCTGGACGAGCAGTACTTC,CASSLTGLDEQYF
once,TRBV24-1,TRBJ2-1,TRBD2,TGTGCCACCAGGAGCGGGAGCAATGAGCAGTTCTTC,CATRSGSNEQFF
-,TRBV6-1,TRBJ2-7,TRBD1,TGTGCCAGCAACCAACGTCCGGGACAGAGAGCCTACGAGCAGTACTTC,CASNQRPGQRAYEQYF
many,TRBV7-2,TRBJ2-5,-,TGTGCCAGCAGCTTAGCGACCGGGAGAAAGACCCAGTACTTC,CASSLATGRKTQYF
-,TRBV14,TRBJ1-2,-,TGTGCCAGCAGCCAAGTGGAAAACTATGGCTACATCTTC,CASSQVENYGYIF
many,TRBV9,TRBJ1-6,-,TGTGCCAGCAGCGTAGTGGCGAATTCACCCCTCCACTTT,CASSVVANSPLHF
few,TRBV20-1,TRBJ1-2,-,TGCAGTGCTATAGGTCAGGGGCCAAAGAGCAGCTATGGCTACACCTTC,CSAIGQGPKSSYGYTF
-,TRBV2,TRBJ2-3,TRBD2,TGTGCCAGCAAGGGTCCGGGGGGTACAAGCACAGATACGCAGTATTTT,CASKGPGGTSTDTQYF
-,TRBV6-1,TRBJ2-5,-,TGTGCCAGCACCCATCGGGACACACAGACCCAGTACTTC,CASTHRDTQTQYF
-,TRBV6-1,TRBJ1-5,-,TGTGCCAGCAGAGACCAGGGAGATCAGCCCCAGCATTTT,CASRDQGDQPQHF
many,TRBV11-2,TRBJ2-5,-,TGTGCCAGCAGCTTAGGGTGGGAGACCCAGTACTTC,CASSLGWETQYF
-,TRBV10-3,TRBJ1-4,-,TGTGCCGTCAGGGTGAATGAAAAACTGTTTTTT,CAVRVNEKLFF
few,TRBV3-1,TRBJ2-2,TRBD1,TGTGCCAGCGGCAGGGGGCCGAACACCGGGGAGCTGTTTTTT,CASGRGPNTGELFF
many,TRBV20-1,TRBJ2-3,TRBD1,TGCAGTGCTAGAGATGGGCAGGGGGCGGATACGCAGTATTTT,CSARDGQGADTQYF
-,TRBV28,TRBJ2-7,TRBD2,TGTGCCAGCAGTCCCCAGGGTAGCGGGAGGAGATACGAGCAGTACTTC,CASSPQGSGRRYEQYF
-,TRBV5-6,TRBJ1-1,-,TGTGCCAGCAGCTTGGCCTTATTCACTGAAGCTTTCTTT,CASSLALFTEAFF
many,TRBV7-2,TRBJ2-7,TRBD2,TGTGCCAGCAGCTTACGACTAGCGGGGTCCTACGAGCAGTACTTC,CASSLRLAGSYEQYF